This entry lists 5 T cell receptor beta chains sequenced from one sample in a study of shared clonotypes between healthy human individuals. Terminally differentiated effector memory CD45RA+ cells were excluded from the naive CD8 cells, which were CD45RO-negative and positively selected for CCR7. Using immunoSEQ multiplex PCR, the repertoire was profiled, and TCRdb retains in-frame clones only, with some absent. The sample lists 560,000 or so clones, about 95% occurring once. The sequencing input was naive CD8+ T cells sorted from blood. The receptors here all came from a woman in her thirties in good health.

This rearrangement joins TRBV29-1 to TRBJ2-1, with D possibly called TRBD1 or TRBD2 (5 bases each). CDR3 length: 13 residues. Per germline, CDR1 SQVTM and CDR2 ANQGSEA. Trimming took off 4 bases at V and 6 bases at J, with 13 bases between the two ends. The CDR3 sequence is CSVVGTVPNEQFF. CDR3 nucleotides: TGCAGCGTTGTCGGGACGGTCCCCAATGAGCAGTTCTTC.

The chain links TRBV21-1 to TRBJ1-1; TRBD1, the D gene given by the table, was not confirmed from the DNA. TRBV21-1 is a pseudogene. This CDR3 region has 15 residues. The CDR3 sequence: CASSNAWDRGPEAFF. The DNA of the CDR3 is TGTGCCAGCAGCAATGCATGGGACAGGGGGCCGGAGGCTTTCTTT.

This clone was seen just once. This chain connects TRBV27 to TRBJ1-5; 7 positions agree with TRBD1. The V and J ends lost 5 bases and 6 bases, in that order; junction bases with no gene match: 4. Germline-derived CDR1 and CDR2 are MNHEY and SMNVEV (reference sequence). This CDR3 is built from 13 residues. Written as DNA, the CDR3 is TGTGCCAGCAGTCTAGACAGGGTTCAGCCCCAGCATTTT. Amino acids: CASSLDRVQPQHF.

This chain uses TRBV19 with TRBJ1-1, with no clear D. Germline values: CDR1 LNHDA, CDR2 SQIVND (reference sequence). V gave up 3 bases and J gave up 0 bases, with 14 bases separating them. The CDR3 is 16 amino acids. CDR3 sequence: CASSIRQLSLNTEAFF. In nucleotides, the CDR3 is TGTGCCAGTAGTATTAGGCAGCTTTCCTTGAACACTGAAGCTTTCTTT.

This chain joins TRBV28 and TRBJ1-2, with a weak D call TRBD1 (6 bases). Germline lookup yields CDR1 MDHEN and CDR2 SYDVKM. V was clipped by 2 bases and J by 0 bases, with 22 bases between them. The CDR3 covers 19 residues. The CDR3 DNA is TGTGCCAGCAGTTTAGAGGGAACCTCACGGGACAAAACTAACTATGGCTACACCTTC. Its protein product is CASSLEGTSRDKTNYGYTF.